What follows are 8 T cell receptor beta chains derived from one specimen sequenced in a study of blood T cell repertoires in COVID-19. TCRdb keeps only in-frame clones here, not all; method: immunoSEQ multiplex PCR. The sample records approximately 160,000 clones, about 85% being singletons. The sequenced sample was PBMCs or T cells enriched from blood (not recorded which). These receptors all stem from a woman aged 45-59 years who had recovered from COVID-19.

The chain couples TRBV13 to TRBJ2-2; TRBD1 matches 7 bases. There are 16 residues in the CDR3. The germline gives CDR1 PRHDT, CDR2 FYEKMQ (reference sequence). Losses at the gene ends were 4 bases for V and 4 bases for J; bases not matched to a gene: 9. The CDR3: CASSSLLDRRTGELFF. In nucleotides, the CDR3 is TGTGCCAGCAGCTCCCTCTTGGACAGGCGCACCGGGGAGCTGTTTTTT.

CDR3 protein: CASSLEGGVYKETQYF. The CDR3 DNA sequence: TGTGCCAGCAGCTTAGAGGGCGGGGTATATAAAGAGACCCAGTACTTC. This chain links TRBV11-3 with TRBJ2-5; perhaps TRBD2 as D (6 bases). With 0 bases removed from V and 3 bases from J, the gap between germline ends came to 14 bases. CDR1 is SGHNT and CDR2 is YENEEA in the germline V gene. This CDR3 contains 16 residues.

This chain uses TRBV7-2 with TRBJ2-3, with 13 bases fitting TRBD2. This CDR3 region has 19 residues. V shed 0 bases and J 8 bases; nucleotides not matched to a gene: 14. In germline, CDR1 is SGHTA, CDR2 FQGNSA. CDR3 sequence (DNA): TGTGCCAGCAGCTTAGCGGCCCCTACTAGCGGGGGGGCCGTCGGTACGCAGTATTTT. Its translation: CASSLAAPTSGGAVGTQYF.

The chain joins TRBV5-6 to TRBJ2-7; possibly TRBD1 for D (5 bases). The V end lost 0 bases, the J end lost 3 bases, and 7 bases lay between the germline ends. The CDR3 sequence is 13 residues long. Germline loops: CDR1 SGHDT, CDR2 YYEEEE. CDR3 region: CASSLVDSYEQYF. The CDR3 coding sequence is TGTGCCAGCAGCTTGGTTGACAGCTACGAGCAGTACTTC.

This clone has a single count. The gene calls are TRBV4-3 and TRBJ1-5; 7 positions match TRBD1. CDR3 size: 15 residues. V was pared by 0 bases and J by 5 bases, with 4 bases of the junction left unmatched. CDR1 and CDR2 (germline): LGHNA, YSLEER. CDR3 residues: CASSQETGNDQPQHF. The CDR3 DNA reads TGCGCCAGCAGCCAAGAGACAGGGAACGATCAGCCCCAGCATTTT.

V usage is TRBV7-9 and J usage is TRBJ2-3; unclear D gene. Trimming left V 5 bases short and J 4 bases short, with 10 bases between. Germline V gene data show CDR1 as SEHNR and CDR2 as FQNEAQ (reference sequence). This CDR3 is 13 amino acids long. The CDR3 coding sequence is TGTGCCAGCAGCCTCCCGACTCCAGATACGCAGTATTTT. It specifies CASSLPTPDTQYF.

This clone was counted a few times. The V gene is TRBV3-1 (or the pseudogene TRBV3-2), the J gene TRBJ2-7; 7 bases line up with TRBD1. J gave up 2 bases and V 1 base, and 5 bases lay outside the gene matches. The CDR3 has 15 residues. CDR1 and CDR2 from the germline V gene are LGHDT and YNNKEL (reference sequence). DNA of the CDR3: TGTGCCAGCAGCCAAGTGAACAGGGGCCCCTACGAGCAGTACTTC. This encodes CASSQVNRGPYEQYF.

The count of this clone is one. The chain recombines TRBV6-4 with TRBJ2-1, with a weak D call TRBD1 (6 bases). The V and J ends lost 3 bases and 7 bases respectively, with 19 bases between them. The CDR3 consists of 16 residues. Germline V lookup: CDR1 MRHNA, CDR2 SNTAGT. CDR3 loop: CASSEDPTRRGNEQFF. The CDR3 DNA reads as TGTGCCAGCAGTGAAGACCCGACTCGCAGGGGAAATGAGCAGTTCTTC.